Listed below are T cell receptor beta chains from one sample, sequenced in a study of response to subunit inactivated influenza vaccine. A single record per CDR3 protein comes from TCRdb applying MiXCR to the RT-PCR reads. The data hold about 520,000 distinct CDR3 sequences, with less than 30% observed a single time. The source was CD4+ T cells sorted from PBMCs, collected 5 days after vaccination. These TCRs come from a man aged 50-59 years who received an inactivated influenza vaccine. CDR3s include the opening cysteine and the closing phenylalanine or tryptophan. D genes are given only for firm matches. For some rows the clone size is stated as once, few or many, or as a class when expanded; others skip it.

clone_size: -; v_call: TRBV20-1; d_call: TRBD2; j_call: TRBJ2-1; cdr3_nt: TGCAGTGCAGGGGGACTAGCGGGGGCCTACAATGAGCAGTTCTTC; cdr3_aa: CSAGGLAGAYNEQFF
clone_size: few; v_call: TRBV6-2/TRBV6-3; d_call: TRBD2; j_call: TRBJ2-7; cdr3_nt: TGTGCCAGCAGTTCCGCTACTAGCGGGAGCATCTACGAGCAGTACTTC; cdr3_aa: CASSSATSGSIYEQYF
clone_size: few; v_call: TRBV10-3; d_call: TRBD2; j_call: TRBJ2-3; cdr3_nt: TGTGCCATCAGCCTTGCTAGCGGGAGAACAGATACGCAGTATTTT; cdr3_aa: CAISLASGRTDTQYF
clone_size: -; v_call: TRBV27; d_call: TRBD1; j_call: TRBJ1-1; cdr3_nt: TGTGCCAGCCGACCCGACAGGGCGACTGAAGCTTTCTTT; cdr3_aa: CASRPDRATEAFF
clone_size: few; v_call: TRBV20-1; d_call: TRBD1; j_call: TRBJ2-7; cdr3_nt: TGCAGTGCTAGTGGGACAGGGAGTGGAGCCTACGAGCAGTACTTC; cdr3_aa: CSASGTGSGAYEQYF
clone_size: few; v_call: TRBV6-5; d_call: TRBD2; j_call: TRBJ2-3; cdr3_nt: TGTGCCAGCAGTTCCCTCGGCGGGAGTAGCACAGATACGCAGTATTTT; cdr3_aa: CASSSLGGSSTDTQYF
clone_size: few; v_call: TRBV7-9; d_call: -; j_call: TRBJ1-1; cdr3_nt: TGTGCCAGCAGCTACTCGGGGGAAGCTTTCTTT; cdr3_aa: CASSYSGEAFF
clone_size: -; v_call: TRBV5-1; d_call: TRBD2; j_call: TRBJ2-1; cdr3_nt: TGCGCCAGCACGGGGGGACTAGCGGGAGCTGGTGAGCAGTTCTTC; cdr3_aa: CASTGGLAGAGEQFF
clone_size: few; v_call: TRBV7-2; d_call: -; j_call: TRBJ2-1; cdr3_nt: TGTGCCAGCAGCCGAACTAGAGGGAATGAGCAGTTCTTC; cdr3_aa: CASSRTRGNEQFF
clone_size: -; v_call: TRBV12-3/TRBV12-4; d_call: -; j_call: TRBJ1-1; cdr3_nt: TGTGCCAGCAGTTTACAGGGAGGGCTCGCTGAAGCTTTCTTT; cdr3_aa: CASSLQGGLAEAFF
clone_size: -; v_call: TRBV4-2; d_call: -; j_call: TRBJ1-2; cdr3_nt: TGTGCCAGCAGCCAAGCAGAGACTAACTATGGCTACACCTTC; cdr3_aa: CASSQAETNYGYTF
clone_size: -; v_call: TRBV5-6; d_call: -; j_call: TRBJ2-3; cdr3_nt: TGTGCCAGCAGCCCTACCGGGACTCGGCAATTTACGCAGTATTTT; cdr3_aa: CASSPTGTRQFTQYF
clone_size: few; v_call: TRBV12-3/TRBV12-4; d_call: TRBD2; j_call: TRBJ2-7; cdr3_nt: TGTGCCTCCCAGGGCGGGGGGGCCTCCTACGAGCAGTACTTC; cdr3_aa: CASQGGGASYEQYF
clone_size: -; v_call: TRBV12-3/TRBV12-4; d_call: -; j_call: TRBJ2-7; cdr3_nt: TGTGCCAGCAGTTTTAGAGCGGACTTCTCCTACGAGCAGTACTTC; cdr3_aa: CASSFRADFSYEQYF
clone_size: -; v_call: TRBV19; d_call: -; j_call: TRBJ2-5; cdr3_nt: TGTGCCAGTAGTGTCGTAGGAGAGACCCAGTACTTC; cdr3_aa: CASSVVGETQYF
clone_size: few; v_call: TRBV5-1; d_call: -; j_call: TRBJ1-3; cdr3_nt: TGCGCCAGCAGCACCTGGGGGTCTGACTCTGGAAACACCATATATTTT; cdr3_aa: CASSTWGSDSGNTIYF
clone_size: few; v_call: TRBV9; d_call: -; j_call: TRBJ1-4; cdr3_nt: TGTGCCAGCAGCGTAGGGGCTCCTAATGAAAAACTGTTTTTT; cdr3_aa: CASSVGAPNEKLFF
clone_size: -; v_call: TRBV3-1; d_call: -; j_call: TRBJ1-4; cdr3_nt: TGTGCCAGCAGCCCGGCTAGGGGGGGTGAAAAACTGTTTTTT; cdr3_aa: CASSPARGGEKLFF
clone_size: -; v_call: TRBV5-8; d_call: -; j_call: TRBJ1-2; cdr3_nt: TGTGCCAGCAGCTTGTTGTATGGCTACACCTTC; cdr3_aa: CASSLLYGYTF
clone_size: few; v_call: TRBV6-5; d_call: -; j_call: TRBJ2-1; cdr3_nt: TGTGCCAGCAGTTACACAGGGCTTTCGGGAAACTACAATGAGCAGTTCTTC; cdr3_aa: CASSYTGLSGNYNEQFF
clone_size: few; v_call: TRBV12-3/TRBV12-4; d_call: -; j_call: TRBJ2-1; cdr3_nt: TGTGCCAGCAGCGAGGGGAAAGGCTATGACAATGAGCAGTTCTTC; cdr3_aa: CASSEGKGYDNEQFF
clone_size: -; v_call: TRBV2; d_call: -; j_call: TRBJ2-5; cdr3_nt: TGTGCCAGCAGTGAAAGAGGGGTCGTACGGCAGACCCAGTACTTC; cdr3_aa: CASSERGVVRQTQYF
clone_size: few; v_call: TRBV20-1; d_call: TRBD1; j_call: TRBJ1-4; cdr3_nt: TGCAGTGCTAGACCCGCTCGGACAGGAATCAATGAAAAACTGTTTTTT; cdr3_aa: CSARPARTGINEKLFF
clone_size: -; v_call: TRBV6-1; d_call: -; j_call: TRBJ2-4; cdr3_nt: TGTGCCAGCAGTGGGGGGCTGAAAAACATTCAGTACTTC; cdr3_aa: CASSGGLKNIQYF
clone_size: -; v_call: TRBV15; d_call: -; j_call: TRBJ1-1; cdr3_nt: TGTGCCACCAGCAGAGGAGGGGTTACCGCTGAAGCTTTCTTT; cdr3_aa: CATSRGGVTAEAFF
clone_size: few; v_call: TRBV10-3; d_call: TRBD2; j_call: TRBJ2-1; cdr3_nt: TGTGCCATCAGTGAGCCGGGACTACACAATGAGCAGTTCTTC; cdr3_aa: CAISEPGLHNEQFF
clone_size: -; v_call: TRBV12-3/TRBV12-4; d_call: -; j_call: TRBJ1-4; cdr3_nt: TGTGCCAGCAGCCCCGGACAGCTTGGTGAAAAACTGTTTTTT; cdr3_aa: CASSPGQLGEKLFF
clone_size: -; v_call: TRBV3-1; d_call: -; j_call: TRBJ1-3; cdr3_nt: TGTGCCAGCAGCCAAGTTCTCCTGAGCTCTGGAAACACCATATATTTT; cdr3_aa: CASSQVLLSSGNTIYF
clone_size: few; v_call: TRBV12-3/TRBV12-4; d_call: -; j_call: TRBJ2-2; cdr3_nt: TGTGCCAGCAGTATGAACCCGAACACCGGGGAGCTGTTTTTT; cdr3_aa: CASSMNPNTGELFF
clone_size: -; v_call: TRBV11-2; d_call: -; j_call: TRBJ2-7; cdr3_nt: TGTGCCAGCAGCTTAACCGAAGCCTACGAGCAGTACTTC; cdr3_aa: CASSLTEAYEQYF
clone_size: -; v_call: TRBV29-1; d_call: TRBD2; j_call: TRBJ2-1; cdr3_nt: TGCAGCGTGTCGGGGAGGGTCTACAATGAGCAGTTCTTC; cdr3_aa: CSVSGRVYNEQFF
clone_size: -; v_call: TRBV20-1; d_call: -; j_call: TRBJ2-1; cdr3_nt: TGCAGTGCTAGAGATGCCGGGTACAATGAGCAGTTCTTC; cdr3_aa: CSARDAGYNEQFF
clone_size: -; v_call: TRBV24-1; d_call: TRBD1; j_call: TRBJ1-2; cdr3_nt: TGTGCCACCAGTGATTCAAGACAGGGAGCTAACTATGGCTACACCTTC; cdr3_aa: CATSDSRQGANYGYTF
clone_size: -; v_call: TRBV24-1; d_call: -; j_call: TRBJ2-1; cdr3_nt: TGTGCCACCAGTGATTACGCGGGGAGTCCGGATGAGCAGTTCTTC; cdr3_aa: CATSDYAGSPDEQFF
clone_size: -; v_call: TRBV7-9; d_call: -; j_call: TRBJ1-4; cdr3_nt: TGTGCCAGCAGCTTCGGGGGGCAAGCGTTTTTT; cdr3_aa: CASSFGGQAFF
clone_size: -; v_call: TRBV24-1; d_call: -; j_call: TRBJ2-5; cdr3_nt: TGTGCCACCAGTGGAGGATCCGGGGAGACCCAGTACTTC; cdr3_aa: CATSGGSGETQYF
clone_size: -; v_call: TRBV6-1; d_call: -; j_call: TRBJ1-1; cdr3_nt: TGTGCCAGCAAGGCCCGACCCTACACTGAAGCTTTCTTT; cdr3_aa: CASKARPYTEAFF
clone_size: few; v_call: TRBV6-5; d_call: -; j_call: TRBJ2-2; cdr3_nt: TGTGCCAGCAGTTACCTCCGAGGGGCGGGTAACACCGGGGAGCTGTTTTTT; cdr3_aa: CASSYLRGAGNTGELFF
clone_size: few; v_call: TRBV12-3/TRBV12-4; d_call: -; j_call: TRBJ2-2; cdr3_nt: TGTGCCAGCAGTTTTCATAACAAGTCCCCCGGGGAGCTGTTTTTT; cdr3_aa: CASSFHNKSPGELFF
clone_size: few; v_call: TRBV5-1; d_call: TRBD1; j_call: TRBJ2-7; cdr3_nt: TGCGCCAGCAGCCCAAGACAGGGGACCTCCTACGAGCAGTACTTC; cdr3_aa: CASSPRQGTSYEQYF